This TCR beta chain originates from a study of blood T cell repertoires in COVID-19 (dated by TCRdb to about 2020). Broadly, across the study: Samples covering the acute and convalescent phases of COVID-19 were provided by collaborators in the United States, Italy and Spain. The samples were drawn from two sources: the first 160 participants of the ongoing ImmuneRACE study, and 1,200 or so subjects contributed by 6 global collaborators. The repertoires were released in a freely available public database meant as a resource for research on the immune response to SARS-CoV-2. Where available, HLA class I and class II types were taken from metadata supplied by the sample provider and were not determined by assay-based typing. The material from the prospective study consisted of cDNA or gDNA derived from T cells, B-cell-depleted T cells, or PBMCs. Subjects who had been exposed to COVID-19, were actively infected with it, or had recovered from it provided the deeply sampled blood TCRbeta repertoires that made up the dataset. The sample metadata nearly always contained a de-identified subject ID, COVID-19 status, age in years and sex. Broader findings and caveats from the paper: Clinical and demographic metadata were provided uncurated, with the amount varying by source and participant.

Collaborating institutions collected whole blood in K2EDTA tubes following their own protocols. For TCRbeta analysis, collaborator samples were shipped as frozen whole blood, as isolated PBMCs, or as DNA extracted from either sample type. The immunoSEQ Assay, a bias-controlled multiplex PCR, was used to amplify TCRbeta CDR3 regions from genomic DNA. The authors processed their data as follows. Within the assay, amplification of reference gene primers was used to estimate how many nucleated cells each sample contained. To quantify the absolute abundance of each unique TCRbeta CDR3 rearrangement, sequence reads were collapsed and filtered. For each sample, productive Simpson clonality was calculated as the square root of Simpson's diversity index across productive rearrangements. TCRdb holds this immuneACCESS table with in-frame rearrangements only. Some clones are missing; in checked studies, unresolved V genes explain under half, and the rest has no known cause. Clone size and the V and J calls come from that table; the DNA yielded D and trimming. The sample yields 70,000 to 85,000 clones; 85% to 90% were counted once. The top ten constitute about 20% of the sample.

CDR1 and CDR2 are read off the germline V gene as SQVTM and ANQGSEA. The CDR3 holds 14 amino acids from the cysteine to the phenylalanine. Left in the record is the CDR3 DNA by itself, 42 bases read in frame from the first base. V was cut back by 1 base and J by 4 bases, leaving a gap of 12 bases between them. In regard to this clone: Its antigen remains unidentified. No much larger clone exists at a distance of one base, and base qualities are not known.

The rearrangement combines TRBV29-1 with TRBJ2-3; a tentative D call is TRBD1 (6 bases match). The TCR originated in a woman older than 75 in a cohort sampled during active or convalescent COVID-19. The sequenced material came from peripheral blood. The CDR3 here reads CSVEVTRGADTQYF. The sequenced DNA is TGCAGCGTTGAAGTAACCAGGGGCGCAGATACGCAGTATTTT.